This is a list of T cell receptor beta chains from one sample in a study of shared clonotypes between healthy human individuals. Profiled with immunoSEQ multiplex PCR; TCRdb holds only in-frame clones, not every one. Of hundreds of thousands of clones listed, roughly 80% were seen once; the top ten hold more than 9%. The sequenced material came from memory CD4+ T cells sorted from blood. All receptors derive from a man younger than 40 in good health. Each CDR3 is given with its conserved first and last residue. A D gene is named only where the DNA matches it firmly. Where a row states a size, it is once, few, many or the class of an expanded clone; other rows omit it.

d_gene	abundance	v_gene	j_gene	CDR3nt	CDR3aa
-	many	TRBV2	TRBJ2-1	TGTGCCAGCAGAGAACAGCGGTCCTCCTACAATGAGCAGTTCTTC	CASREQRSSYNEQFF
-	-	TRBV7-8	TRBJ2-1	TGTGCCAGCAGCTTTTCCCATGAGCAGTTCTTC	CASSFSHEQFF
-	-	TRBV11-3	TRBJ2-1	TGTGCCAGCAGCTTAGATTTCGATTTCAATGAGCAGTTCTTC	CASSLDFDFNEQFF
-	once	TRBV19	TRBJ2-2	TGTGCCAGTAGTATCGGGATACCCGGGGAGCTGTTTTTT	CASSIGIPGELFF
-	-	TRBV19	TRBJ2-5	TGTGCCAGTAGTATAGACCAAGAGACCCAGTACTTC	CASSIDQETQYF
TRBD1	-	TRBV5-5	TRBJ1-4	TGTGCCAGCAGCTTTGGGACAGCCGCCTATAATGAAAAACTGTTTTTT	CASSFGTAAYNEKLFF
TRBD2	-	TRBV9	TRBJ2-7	TGTGCCAGCAGCGCATCCGGGACTAGCGTTGAGCAGTACTTC	CASSASGTSVEQYF
-	few	TRBV6-6	TRBJ1-5	TGTGCCAGCACCACAGGGATTTCAGCCCAGCATTTT	CASTTGISAQHF
-	-	TRBV4-2	TRBJ2-1	TGTGCCAGCAGCCAAGAGGGTTACGGGGAATACAATGAGCAGTTCTTC	CASSQEGYGEYNEQFF
TRBD2	-	TRBV10-2	TRBJ2-5	TGCGCCAGCAGCTACACCGGGACTAGCGGGAGAGAGACCCAGTACTTC	CASSYTGTSGRETQYF
TRBD1	-	TRBV18	TRBJ1-4	TGTGCCAGCTCACCATTACAGGGGATGGATGGGAAACTGTTTTTT	CASSPLQGMDGKLFF
-	-	TRBV29-1	TRBJ1-2	-	CSVHDRKANYGCTF
-	once	TRBV11-1	TRBJ1-1	TGTGCCAGCAGCTTAGCGCTGGGCGCTGAAGCTTTCTTT	CASSLALGAEAFF
-	many	TRBV19	TRBJ1-2	TGTGCCAGTAAACTATTACTAGGGAGGCATGGCTACACCTTC	CASKLLLGRHGYTF
TRBD1	-	TRBV19	TRBJ1-5	TGTGCCAGTAGTATGGGGACAGGGGGCCGGGGTAGCAATCAGCCCCAGCATTTT	CASSMGTGGRGSNQPQHF
-	-	TRBV4-2	TRBJ2-3	TGTGCCAGCAGCCAAGAAGTCGCTAACACAGATACGCAGTATTTT	CASSQEVANTDTQYF
TRBD1	many	TRBV19	TRBJ2-3	TGTGCCAGTAGTACGGGGACAGGGGGCACAGATACGCAGTATTTT	CASSTGTGGTDTQYF
-	-	TRBV28	TRBJ1-4	TGTGCCAGCAGTTTATCCGGGACGGAGCTTTTGGGGGCTAATGAAAAACTGTTTTTT	CASSLSGTELLGANEKLFF
TRBD1	-	TRBV5-4	TRBJ2-1	TGTGCCAGCAGCTCAAAGACAGGGTCCTACAATGAGCAGTTCTTC	CASSSKTGSYNEQFF
-	-	TRBV7-2	TRBJ1-5	TGTGCCAGCAGCTTAGGTACAAGAGCTAGGCCCCAGCATTTT	CASSLGTRARPQHF
TRBD2	few	TRBV5-4	TRBJ2-7	TGTGCCAGCAGCAACCCTAGCGGGAGGGCGGGTGAGCAGTACTTC	CASSNPSGRAGEQYF
-	-	TRBV7-2	TRBJ1-5	TGTGCCAGCAGCTTACGGGCGGGGGAACAGCCCCAGCATTTT	CASSLRAGEQPQHF
TRBD1	-	TRBV5-1	TRBJ2-7	TGCGCCAGCAGTTTGACGGGGGACAGGGTGGACGAGCAGTACTTC	CASSLTGDRVDEQYF
-	-	TRBV7-2	TRBJ2-7	TGTGCCAGCAGCTCGGGACTTGCTACCTACGAGCAGTACTTC	CASSSGLATYEQYF
-	-	TRBV5-1	TRBJ1-3	TGCGCCAGCAGAGGTGTAGGGTCGGGAAACACCATATATTTT	CASRGVGSGNTIYF
TRBD2	-	TRBV5-1	TRBJ2-2	TGCGCCAGCAGCTTGGACGGGACTAGCGGGAGAACCACCGGGGAGCTGTTTTTT	CASSLDGTSGRTTGELFF
-	-	TRBV18	TRBJ2-5	TGTGCCAGCTCACCAACAAACCAAGAGACCCAGTACTTC	CASSPTNQETQYF
TRBD1	once	TRBV19	TRBJ2-5	TGTGCCAGTAGCGACAGGGGGGGAAAGACCCAGTACTTC	CASSDRGGKTQYF
-	-	TRBV7-8	TRBJ2-3	TGTGCCAGCAGCGACAGATCAGGTTATTCAGATACGCAGTATTTT	CASSDRSGYSDTQYF
-	-	TRBV10-3	TRBJ2-7	TGTGCCATCAGTGAGACTGACAGACTTTCCTACGAGCAGTACTTC	CAISETDRLSYEQYF
TRBD2	once	TRBV5-1	TRBJ2-2	TGCGCCAGCAGCACTAGCGGCACGAACACCGGGGAGCTGTTTTTT	CASSTSGTNTGELFF
TRBD1	-	TRBV6-6	TRBJ2-7	TGTGCCAGCAGCTCCCAGGACAGGGCCCACGAGCAGTACTTC	CASSSQDRAHEQYF
-	-	TRBV2	TRBJ1-1	TGTGCCAGCAGTGCCCTAACGGGGGCCACTGAAGCTTTCTTT	CASSALTGATEAFF
-	-	TRBV7-9	TRBJ1-1	TGTGCCAGCAGCTTAGGTGGTACGAGCACTGAAGCTTTCTTT	CASSLGGTSTEAFF
TRBD2	-	TRBV29-1	TRBJ2-7	TGCAGCGCCGGAGCGGGGGGGTTGGTCGACGAGCAGTACTTC	CSAGAGGLVDEQYF
TRBD2	-	TRBV28	TRBJ2-7	TGTGCCAGCAGACCCCTAGCGGGACGCTACGAGCAGTACTTC	CASRPLAGRYEQYF
-	few	TRBV2	TRBJ2-2	TGTGCCAGCAGTGGGAACGGCCTGAACACCGGGGAGCTGTTTTTT	CASSGNGLNTGELFF
-	-	TRBV30	TRBJ1-3	TGTGCCCGGGAGGCAGCGTCTGGAAACACCATATATTTT	CAREAASGNTIYF
-	-	TRBV5-1	TRBJ2-7	TGCGCCAGCAGCCCGGGAGTTCGGGGGAACGCCTACGAGCAGTACTTC	CASSPGVRGNAYEQYF
-	-	TRBV7-9	TRBJ2-1	TGTGCCAGCAGCTTTAAAGGGGGGTCAATGGTTGAGCAGTTCTTC	CASSFKGGSMVEQFF
-	-	TRBV20-1	TRBJ2-3	TGCAGTCCGGGAGTTTCAGATACGCAGTATTTT	CSPGVSDTQYF
-	-	TRBV27	TRBJ2-1	TGTGCCAGCAGGATCACTAACTCCTACAATGAGCAGTTCTTC	CASRITNSYNEQFF